The 25 T cell receptor beta chains listed next were all sequenced from one sample in a study of control samples from healthy donors and cancer patients. Sequenced by immunoSEQ multiplex PCR; TCRdb stores in-frame clones only, minus some. The data contain about 180,000 clones, more than 85% of them singletons. Material for sequencing was blood. The receptors shown here come from a woman aged 40 to 55 in good health.

This clone occurred once. The chain is built from TRBV3-1 (or the pseudogene TRBV3-2) and TRBJ2-1, with D possibly matching TRBD1 (7 bases). Trimming removed 1 base from V and 7 bases from J, with 14 bases in between. Germline CDR1 LGHDT, CDR2 YNNKEL (reference sequence). This CDR3 is built from 15 residues. CDR3 sequence reads: CASSQALAGGNEQFF. Here the CDR3 DNA reads TGTGCCAGCAGCCAAGCACTAGCAGGGGGGAATGAGCAGTTCTTC.

This chain connects TRBV19 to TRBJ1-3; D is unclear. V was cut by 0 bases and J by 2 bases, with 5 bases left in between. CDR3 length equals 14 residues. Germline values: CDR1 LNHDA, CDR2 SQIVND (reference sequence). CDR3 bases: TGTGCCAGTAGTATAGATCGACCTGGAAACACCATATATTTT. Translation gives CASSIDRPGNTIYF.

The chain has TRBV6-5 and TRBJ1-2; 7 positions agree with TRBD1. Germline V gives CDR1 MNHEY, CDR2 SVGAGI. The CDR3 consists of 15 residues. With 4 bases clipped from V and 0 bases from J, the junction kept 5 bases outside the gene matches. The CDR3, as DNA: TGTGCCAGCAGTTCAGGACAGGCTTCTAACTATGGCTACACCTTC. Its protein product is CASSSGQASNYGYTF.

The rearrangement uses TRBV28 and TRBJ1-1; tentatively, D is TRBD1 (6 bases). CDR3 length: 14 residues. Germline CDR1 reads MDHEN; CDR2 reads SYDVKM. V was cut by 1 base and J by 7 bases, with 13 bases left in between. CDR3 DNA: TGTGCCAGCAGTTTATTAGGAGGGGGGGGTGAAGCTTTCTTT. This gives the protein CASSLLGGGGEAFF.

The chain recombines TRBV4-1 with TRBJ1-5; D is undetermined. CDR1 is MGHRA, CDR2 YSYEKL, per germline. Trimming shortened V by 0 bases and J by 5 bases, and 5 bases separated the two germline ends. The CDR3 runs 13 residues. CDR3 DNA sequence: TGCGCCAGCAGCCAAGATAGGGATCAGCCCCAGCATTTT. Translating it yields CASSQDRDQPQHF.

The CDR3 region has the DNA TGTGCCAGCAGCCCGGACTCGGGGACAGAGACCCAGTACTTC. It is translated as CASSPDSGTETQYF. The chain couples TRBV5-4 to TRBJ2-5; D is possibly TRBD1 or TRBD2 (5 bases each). The ends were cut back, 4 bases at V and 4 bases at J, with 14 bases in the middle. CDR3 length equals 14 residues. CDR1 is SGHNT, CDR2 YYREEE, per germline (reference sequence).

This sequence joins TRBV7-9 and TRBJ1-1; tentatively, D is TRBD1 (6 bases). The V end lost 6 bases, the J end lost 4 bases, and 15 bases lay between the germline ends. The CDR3 covers 14 residues. The germline gives CDR1 SEHNR, CDR2 FQNEAQ (reference sequence). CDR3 nucleotides: TGTGCCAGCAGTCGGACAGAAAGAGGCACTGAAGCTTTCTTT. It is translated as CASSRTERGTEAFF. Full variable domain (remainder filled in from reference TRBV7-9 and TRBJ1-1): DTGVSQNPRHKITKRGQNVTFRCDPISEHNRLYWYRQTLGQGPEFLTYFQNEAQLEKSRLLSDRFSAERPKGSFSTLEIQRTEQGDSAMYLCASSRTERGTEAFFGQGTRLTVV.

The CDR3 spells CAISDNPRGGYTF. Here the CDR3 DNA reads TGTGCCATCAGTGATAACCCACGGGGTGGCTACACCTTC. This chain links TRBV10-3 with TRBJ1-2; D gene uncertain. The CDR3 loop spans 13 amino acids. With 3 bases removed from V and 7 bases from J, the gap between germline ends came to 12 bases. Germline V gene data show CDR1 as ENHRY and CDR2 as SYGVKD.

The CDR3 bases are TGTGCCAGCAGCTTAATGGGGAGCACTGAAGCTTTCTTT. It specifies CASSLMGSTEAFF. This chain joins TRBV11-2 and TRBJ1-1, with no clear D. Germline V CDR1 and CDR2: SGHAT, FQNNGV. V was clipped by 2 bases and J by 4 bases, with 8 bases between them. This CDR3 is 13 amino acids long.

For this clone: Sequence at one end of the junction differs from germline and may be a read error. CDR3 loop: CASSVATSSSTQYF. CDR3 sequence (DNA): TGTGCCAGCAGCGTAGCGACTAGCAGCAGCACGCAGTATTTT. This rearrangement joins TRBV7-9 to TRBJ2-3, with 7 bases identical to TRBD2. CDR1 is SEHNR and CDR2 is FQNEAQ in the germline V gene (reference sequence). The length of the CDR3 is 14 residues.

This clone was counted a few times. The chain couples TRBV7-3 to TRBJ1-1; D not certain. The CDR3 length is 13 residues. Between the trimmed V and J ends, which lost 7 bases and 1 base, there was a span of 10 bases. From germline, CDR1 is SGHTA and CDR2 FQGTGA. CDR3 in amino acids: CASNAGTNTEAFF. DNA of the CDR3: TGTGCCAGCAACGCGGGAACGAACACTGAAGCTTTCTTT.

The rearrangement joins TRBV7-9 to TRBJ1-1; TRBD1 is a possible D gene (5 bases). The CDR3 totals 14 residues. Trimming took 2 bases from V and 1 from J, leaving 8 bases between them. Per the germline V gene, CDR1 is SEHNR and CDR2 is FQNEAQ (reference sequence). Here the CDR3 DNA reads TGTGCCAGCAGCTTAAGACAGCCGAACACTGAAGCTTTCTTT. Translated: CASSLRQPNTEAFF.

This clone was seen only a few times. The J gene is TRBJ1-1, the V gene TRBV4-2, with unresolved D. V dropped 0 bases and J dropped 4 bases, with 6 bases sitting between them. Germline V CDR1 and CDR2: LGHNA, YNFKEQ. This CDR3 is 13 amino acids long. The CDR3, as DNA: TGTGCCAGCAGCCAAGACGTTGCCACTGAAGCTTTCTTT. Translated, it gives CASSQDVATEAFF.

This clone showed up just a few times. This chain uses TRBV3-1 (or the pseudogene TRBV3-2) with TRBJ1-4, with D unresolved. The CDR3 is made up of 15 amino acids. The V end was cut by 3 bases, the J end by 7 bases, with 15 bases between. From germline, CDR1 is LGHDT and CDR2 YNNKEL (reference sequence). The CDR3: CASSHATLIREKLFF. DNA of the CDR3: TGTGCCAGCAGCCACGCTACATTGATCCGTGAAAAACTGTTTTTT.

The chain links TRBV2 to TRBJ1-4; a possible D gene is TRBD1 (5 bases). Germline CDR1 reads SNHLY; CDR2 reads FYNNEI. CDR3 length: 15 amino acids. V shed 8 bases and J shed 6 bases, with 19 bases lying between them. This CDR3 reads CASHDPPPGHEKLFF. The CDR3 DNA sequence: TGTGCCAGCCACGACCCCCCTCCGGGGCATGAAAAACTGTTTTTT.

The genes are TRBV7-9 and TRBJ1-1; TRBD1 matches at 9 bases. J gave up 2 bases and V 4 bases, and 2 bases lay outside the gene matches. Germline-derived CDR1 and CDR2 are SEHNR and FQNEAQ (reference sequence). The CDR3 runs to 14 residues. The DNA of the CDR3 is TGTGCCAGCAGCTGGGGACAGGGTAACACTGAAGCTTTCTTT. Translating it yields CASSWGQGNTEAFF.

This clone was seen just once. The V and J genes are TRBV10-1 and TRBJ2-3, with unresolved D. V was trimmed by 0 bases and J by 2 bases, leaving 18 bases between them. Germline V CDR1 and CDR2: WNHNN, SYGVQD (reference sequence). CDR3 length: 18 amino acids. This chain's CDR3 is CASSESARPVLNTDTQYF. CDR3 sequence (DNA): TGCGCCAGCAGTGAGTCCGCCCGTCCGGTCCTGAACACAGATACGCAGTATTTT.

The chain joins TRBV12-3 or TRBV12-4 to TRBJ2-1; D is ambiguous. V dropped 1 base and J dropped 9 bases, with 7 bases sitting between them. The CDR3 has 12 amino acids. CDR3 bases: TGTGCCAGCAGTTTAGGTTCTCGTGAGCAGTTCTTC. Its protein product is CASSLGSREQFF.

This clone was counted a single time. The gene calls are TRBV6-5 and TRBJ1-5; possibly TRBD1 for D (6 bases). Trimming removed 6 bases from V and 5 bases from J, with 14 bases in between. Germline loops: CDR1 MNHEY, CDR2 SVGAGI. The CDR3 has 14 amino acids. The CDR3 DNA follows: TGTGCCAGCAGACCAGGGGCACTAGATCAGCCCCAGCATTTT. This translates into CASRPGALDQPQHF.

This chain joins TRBV4-1 and TRBJ2-7; D unresolved. Germline assignment: CDR1 MGHRA and CDR2 YSYEKL. Trimming removed 1 base at V and 5 bases at J, with 12 bases between. This CDR3 has 14 residues. CDR3 nucleotides: TGCGCCAGCAGCCAAGGCTCCATTCTCAACGAGCAGTACTTC. Protein sequence: CASSQGSILNEQYF.

The chain links TRBV5-1 to TRBJ2-1; 10 bases align to TRBD2. The CDR3 covers 16 residues. V gave up 1 base and J gave up 3 bases; unmatched junction bases: 4. Germline V lookup: CDR1 SGHRS, CDR2 YFSETQ. This chain's CDR3 is CASSLLASGGYNEQFF. In DNA, the CDR3 is TGCGCCAGCAGCTTGTTGGCTAGCGGGGGCTACAATGAGCAGTTCTTC.

J is TRBJ2-5 and V is TRBV6-5, with D unresolved. The CDR3 extends over 14 amino acids. Germline V CDR1 and CDR2: MNHEY, SVGAGI. Trimming left V 0 bases short and J 5 bases short, with 10 bases between. The CDR3 coding sequence is TGTGCCAGCAGTTACTCTGTAGGGAAGGAGACCCAGTACTTC. It specifies CASSYSVGKETQYF.

The J gene is TRBJ1-1, the V gene TRBV23-1, with D possibly being TRBD1 (5 bases). TRBV23-1 is an open reading frame, and its role is uncertain. CDR3 length: 14 amino acids. V lost 5 bases and J lost 1, with 11 bases in between. The CDR3: CASSSGTENTEAFF. CDR3 DNA: TGCGCCAGCAGTTCGGGGACGGAGAACACTGAAGCTTTCTTT.

V is TRBV10-2 and J is TRBJ1-4, with D possibly matching TRBD1 (5 bases). The germline V gene encodes CDR1 WSHSY and CDR2 SAAADI. This CDR3 spans 14 amino acids. The ends were cut back, 2 bases at V and 2 bases at J, with 6 bases in the middle. CDR3 bases: TGCGCCAGCAGTGAGGAGGGGACTAATGAAAAACTGTTTTTT. Its translation: CASSEEGTNEKLFF.

V usage is TRBV5-4 and J usage is TRBJ2-1; tentatively, D is TRBD1 (5 bases). The CDR3 contains 16 residues. In germline, CDR1 is SGHNT, CDR2 YYREEE (reference sequence). V gave up 4 bases and J gave up 2 bases, with 16 bases separating them. The CDR3 region has the DNA TGTGCCAGCAGCCCCAACCAGGGCAGGACCTACAATGAGCAGTTCTTC. This gives the protein CASSPNQGRTYNEQFF.